A selection of T cell receptor beta chains follows, all from one sample in a study of blood T cells in healthy people across ages. MiXCR was run by TCRdb on the 5' RACE reads, yielding one entry per CDR3 protein. The table records roughly 500,000 distinct CDR3 sequences, about 25% of them present only once. Sample: blood. The receptors shown here come from a woman aged 65 to 85 in good health. CDR3s include the opening cysteine and the closing phenylalanine or tryptophan. The D gene is left open where the match is weak. The size entry is marked missing in some rows and otherwise reads once, few, many or a size class.

cdr3_length: 15
d_call: .
j_call: TRBJ2-1
clone_size: .
v_call: TRBV18
cdr3_nt: TGTGCCAGCTCACCACTAGGTCTTGGCTACAATGAGCAGTTCTTC
cdr3_aa: CASSPLGLGYNEQFF

cdr3_length: 12
d_call: .
j_call: TRBJ2-7
clone_size: .
v_call: TRBV29-1
cdr3_nt: TGCAGCGTTGACCAGGGGACCTACGAGCAGTACTTC
cdr3_aa: CSVDQGTYEQYF

cdr3_length: 16
d_call: TRBD1
j_call: TRBJ2-7
clone_size: .
v_call: TRBV29-1
cdr3_nt: TGCAGCGTTGTTTGGGTACAGGGGGCCGCGAACTACGAGCAGTACTTC
cdr3_aa: CSVVWVQGAANYEQYF

cdr3_length: 15
d_call: TRBD1
j_call: TRBJ2-7
clone_size: .
v_call: TRBV7-2
cdr3_nt: TGTGCCAGCAGCTTCGAGGGGGCGTACTCCTACGAGCAGTACTTC
cdr3_aa: CASSFEGAYSYEQYF

cdr3_length: 15
d_call: .
j_call: TRBJ1-1
clone_size: .
v_call: TRBV14
cdr3_nt: TGTGCCAGCAGCCCACCCGGGACGGTGAACACTGGAGCCTTCTTT
cdr3_aa: CASSPPGTVNTGAFF

cdr3_length: 16
d_call: TRBD1
j_call: TRBJ2-7
clone_size: .
v_call: TRBV14
cdr3_nt: TGTGCCAGCTCTAAAGGCCCGGGACAGAGTAGGTACGAGCAGTACTTC
cdr3_aa: CASSKGPGQSRYEQYF

cdr3_length: 13
d_call: TRBD1
j_call: TRBJ1-4
clone_size: .
v_call: TRBV20-1
cdr3_nt: TGCAGTGCTACAGGGACAGGGCATGAAAAACTGTTTTTT
cdr3_aa: CSATGTGHEKLFF

cdr3_length: 15
d_call: .
j_call: TRBJ2-2
clone_size: .
v_call: TRBV7-2
cdr3_nt: TGTGCCAGCAGCCGTAGCGGTACGAACACCGGGGAGCCGTTTTTT
cdr3_aa: CASSRSGTNTGEPFF

cdr3_length: 15
d_call: TRBD1
j_call: TRBJ2-7
clone_size: few
v_call: TRBV9
cdr3_nt: TGTGCCAGCAGCGCCTACGACCAGGGGGCACACGAGCAGTACTTC
cdr3_aa: CASSAYDQGAHEQYF

cdr3_length: 14
d_call: TRBD2
j_call: TRBJ2-5
clone_size: few
v_call: TRBV7-2
cdr3_nt: TGTGCCAGCAGCTTTGGGAGGGACTGGGAGACCCAGTACTTC
cdr3_aa: CASSFGRDWETQYF

cdr3_length: 13
d_call: .
j_call: TRBJ1-1
clone_size: many
v_call: TRBV7-3
cdr3_nt: TGTGCCAGCAGCTCACAGGAGAACACTGAAGCTTTCTTT
cdr3_aa: CASSSQENTEAFF

cdr3_length: 12
d_call: .
j_call: TRBJ1-2
clone_size: few
v_call: TRBV9
cdr3_nt: TGTGCCAGCAGCGTAGTAGGTGAAGGCTACACCTTC
cdr3_aa: CASSVVGEGYTF

cdr3_length: 16
d_call: .
j_call: TRBJ1-3
clone_size: .
v_call: TRBV4-3
cdr3_nt: TGCGCCAGCAGCCAATCGGGGACTCTCGCCCGAAACACCATATATTTT
cdr3_aa: CASSQSGTLARNTIYF

cdr3_length: 15
d_call: TRBD2
j_call: TRBJ2-5
clone_size: few
v_call: TRBV6-5
cdr3_nt: TGTGCCAGCAGCCCCGGACTAGCGCGTCAAGAGACCCAGTACTTT
cdr3_aa: CASSPGLARQETQYF

cdr3_length: 16
d_call: .
j_call: TRBJ2-5
clone_size: few
v_call: TRBV5-1
cdr3_nt: TGCGCCAGCAGCTTGGATTTGACGGGGCCTGGGGAGACCCAGTACTTC
cdr3_aa: CASSLDLTGPGETQYF

cdr3_length: 14
d_call: TRBD1
j_call: TRBJ1-1
clone_size: few
v_call: TRBV2
cdr3_nt: TGTGCCAGCACCGGACAGGGCACAAACACTGAAGCTTTCTTT
cdr3_aa: CASTGQGTNTEAFF

cdr3_length: 19
d_call: TRBD2
j_call: TRBJ2-1
clone_size: .
v_call: TRBV5-1
cdr3_nt: TGCGCCAGCAGCAGCCGACCTCTCGATAGCGGGGGGGCCTACAATGAGCAGTTCTTC
cdr3_aa: CASSSRPLDSGGAYNEQFF

cdr3_length: 13
d_call: .
j_call: TRBJ2-1
clone_size: few
v_call: TRBV27
cdr3_nt: TGTGCCAGCTCTCCGCGTCGGACCAATGAGCAGTTCTTC
cdr3_aa: CASSPRRTNEQFF

cdr3_length: 15
d_call: .
j_call: TRBJ2-1
clone_size: .
v_call: TRBV5-1
cdr3_nt: TGCGCCAGCAACCCACCGGGGGTCTCCTACAATGAGCAGTTCTTC
cdr3_aa: CASNPPGVSYNEQFF

cdr3_length: 12
d_call: TRBD2
j_call: TRBJ2-7
clone_size: .
v_call: TRBV20-1
cdr3_nt: TGCAGTGCAGGTAGCGGGGATTTTCAGCAGTACTTC
cdr3_aa: CSAGSGDFQQYF

cdr3_length: 12
d_call: .
j_call: TRBJ1-1
clone_size: .
v_call: TRBV29-1
cdr3_nt: TGCAGCGTGTGTCAGGGGAACACTGAAGCTTTCTTT
cdr3_aa: CSVCQGNTEAFF

cdr3_length: 15
d_call: .
j_call: TRBJ2-2
clone_size: .
v_call: TRBV5-1
cdr3_nt: TGCGCCAGCAGTTTGACAGAGACGAACACCGGGGAGCTGTTTTTT
cdr3_aa: CASSLTETNTGELFF